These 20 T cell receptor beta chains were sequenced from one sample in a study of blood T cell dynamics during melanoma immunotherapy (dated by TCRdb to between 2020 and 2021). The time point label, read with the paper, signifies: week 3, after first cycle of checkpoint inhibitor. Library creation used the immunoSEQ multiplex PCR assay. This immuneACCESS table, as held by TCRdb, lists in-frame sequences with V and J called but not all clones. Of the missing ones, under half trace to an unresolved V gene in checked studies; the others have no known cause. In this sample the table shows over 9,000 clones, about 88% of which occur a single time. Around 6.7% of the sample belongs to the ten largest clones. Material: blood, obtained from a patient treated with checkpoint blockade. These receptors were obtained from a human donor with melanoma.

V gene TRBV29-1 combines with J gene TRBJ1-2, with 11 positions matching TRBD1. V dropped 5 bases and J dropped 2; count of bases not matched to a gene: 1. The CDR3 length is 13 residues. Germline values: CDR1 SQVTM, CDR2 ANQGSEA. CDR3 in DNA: TGCAGCGTTTGGACAGGGGGCAACTATGGCTACACCTTC. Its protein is CSVWTGGNYGYTF.

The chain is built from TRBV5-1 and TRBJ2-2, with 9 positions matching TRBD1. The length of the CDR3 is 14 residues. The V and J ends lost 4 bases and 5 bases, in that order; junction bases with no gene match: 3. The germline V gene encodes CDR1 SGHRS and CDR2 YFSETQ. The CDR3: CASSEGTGTGELFF. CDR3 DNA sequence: TGCGCCAGCAGCGAGGGGACAGGGACCGGGGAGCTGTTTTTT.

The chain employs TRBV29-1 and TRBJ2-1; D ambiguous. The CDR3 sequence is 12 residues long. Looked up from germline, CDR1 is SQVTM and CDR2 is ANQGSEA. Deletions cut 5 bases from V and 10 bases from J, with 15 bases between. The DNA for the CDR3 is TGCAGCGTTCTTGGGGTAACACGGGAGCAGTTCTTC. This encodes CSVLGVTREQFF.

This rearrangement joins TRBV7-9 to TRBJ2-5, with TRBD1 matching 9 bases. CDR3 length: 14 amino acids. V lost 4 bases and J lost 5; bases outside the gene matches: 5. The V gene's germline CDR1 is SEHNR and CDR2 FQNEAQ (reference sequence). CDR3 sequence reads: CASSSWTGEETQYF. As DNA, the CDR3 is TGTGCCAGCAGCTCCTGGACAGGGGAGGAGACCCAGTACTTC.

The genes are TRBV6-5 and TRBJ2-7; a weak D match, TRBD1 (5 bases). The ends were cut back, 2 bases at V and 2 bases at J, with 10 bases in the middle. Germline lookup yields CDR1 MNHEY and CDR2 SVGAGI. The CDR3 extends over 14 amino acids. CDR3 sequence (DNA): TGTGCCAGCAGTTACCAGGCAGGGACCTACGAGCAGTACTTC. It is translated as CASSYQAGTYEQYF.

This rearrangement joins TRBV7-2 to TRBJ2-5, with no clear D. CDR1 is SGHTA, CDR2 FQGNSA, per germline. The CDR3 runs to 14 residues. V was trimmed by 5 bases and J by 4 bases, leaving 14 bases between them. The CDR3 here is CASSPQRGSETQYF. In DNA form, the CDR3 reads TGTGCCAGCAGCCCTCAGAGAGGCTCAGAGACCCAGTACTTC.

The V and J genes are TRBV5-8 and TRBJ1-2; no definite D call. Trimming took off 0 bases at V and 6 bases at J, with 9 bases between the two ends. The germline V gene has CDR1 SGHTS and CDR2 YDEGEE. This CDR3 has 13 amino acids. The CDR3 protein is CASSLEALDGYTF. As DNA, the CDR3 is TGTGCCAGCAGCTTGGAGGCACTGGATGGCTACACCTTC.

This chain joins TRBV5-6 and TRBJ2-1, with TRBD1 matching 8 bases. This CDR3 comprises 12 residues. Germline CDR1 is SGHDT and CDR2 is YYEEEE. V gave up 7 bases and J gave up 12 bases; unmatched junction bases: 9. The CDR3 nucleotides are TGTGCCAGCCGGGCCCTCACAGGGGGGCAGTTCTTC. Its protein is CASRALTGGQFF.

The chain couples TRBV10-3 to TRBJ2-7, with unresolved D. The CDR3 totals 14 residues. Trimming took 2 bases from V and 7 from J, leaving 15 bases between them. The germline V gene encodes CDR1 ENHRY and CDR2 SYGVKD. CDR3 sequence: CAISERDTLREQYF. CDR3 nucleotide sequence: TGTGCCATCAGTGAGCGAGACACCCTTCGTGAGCAGTACTTC.

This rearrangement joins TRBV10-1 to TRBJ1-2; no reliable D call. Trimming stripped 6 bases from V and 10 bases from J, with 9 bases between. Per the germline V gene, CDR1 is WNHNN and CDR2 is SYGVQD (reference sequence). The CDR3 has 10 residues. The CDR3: CASRGRDYTF. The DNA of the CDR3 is TGCGCCAGCAGAGGTAGGGACTACACCTTC.

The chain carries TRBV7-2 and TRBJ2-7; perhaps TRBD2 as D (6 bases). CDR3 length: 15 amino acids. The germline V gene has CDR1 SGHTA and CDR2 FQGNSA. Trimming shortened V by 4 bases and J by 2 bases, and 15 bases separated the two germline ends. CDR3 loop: CASSSGWGTPYEQYF. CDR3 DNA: TGTGCCAGCAGCTCAGGGTGGGGGACTCCCTACGAGCAGTACTTC. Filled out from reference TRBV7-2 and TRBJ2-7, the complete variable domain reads GAGVSQSPSNKVTEKGKDVELRCDPISGHTALYWYRQSLGQGLEFLIYFQGNSAPDKSGLPSDRFSAERTGGSVSTLTIQRTQQEDSAVYLCASSSGWGTPYEQYFGPGTRLTVT.

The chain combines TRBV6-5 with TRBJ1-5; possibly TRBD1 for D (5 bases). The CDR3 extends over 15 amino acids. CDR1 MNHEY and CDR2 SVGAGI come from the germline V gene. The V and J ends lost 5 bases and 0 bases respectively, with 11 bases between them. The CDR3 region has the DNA TGTGCCAGCAGTAGAGGCAGGGATAGCAATCAGCCCCAGCATTTT. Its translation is CASSRGRDSNQPQHF.

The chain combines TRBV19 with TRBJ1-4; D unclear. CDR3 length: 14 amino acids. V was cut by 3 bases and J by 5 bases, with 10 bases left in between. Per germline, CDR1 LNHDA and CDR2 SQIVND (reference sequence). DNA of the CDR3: TGTGCCAGTAGTATCCGGAACGGCAATGAAAAACTGTTTTTT. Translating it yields CASSIRNGNEKLFF. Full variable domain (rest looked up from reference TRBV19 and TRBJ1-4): DGGITQSPKYLFRKEGQNVTLSCEQNLNHDAMYWYRQDPGQGLRLIYYSQIVNDFQKGDIAEGYSVSREKKESFPLTVTSAQKNPTAFYLCASSIRNGNEKLFFGSGTQLSVL.

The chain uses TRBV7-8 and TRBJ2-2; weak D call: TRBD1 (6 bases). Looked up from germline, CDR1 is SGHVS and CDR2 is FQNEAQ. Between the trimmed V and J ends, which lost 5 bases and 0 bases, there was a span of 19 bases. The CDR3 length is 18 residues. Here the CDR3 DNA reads TGTGCCAGCAGCCGCGGGCTGACAGGACAACCGAACACCGGGGAGCTGTTTTTT. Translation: CASSRGLTGQPNTGELFF. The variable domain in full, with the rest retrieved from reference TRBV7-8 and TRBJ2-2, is GAGVSQSPRYKVAKRGQDVALRCDPISGHVSLFWYQQALGQGPEFLTYFQNEAQLDKSGLPSDRFFAERPEGSVSTLKIQRTQQEDSAVYLCASSRGLTGQPNTGELFFGEGSRLTVL.

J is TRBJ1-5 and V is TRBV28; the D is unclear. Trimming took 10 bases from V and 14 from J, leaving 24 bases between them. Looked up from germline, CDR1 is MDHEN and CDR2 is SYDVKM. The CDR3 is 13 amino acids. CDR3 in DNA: TGTGCCACATTTAGACGGTCCAATCAGCGGGAGCATTTT. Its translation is CATFRRSNQREHF.

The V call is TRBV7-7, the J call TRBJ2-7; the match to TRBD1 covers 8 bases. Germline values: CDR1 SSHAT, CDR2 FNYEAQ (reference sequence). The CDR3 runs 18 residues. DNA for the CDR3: TGTGCTAGAACTTACAAAACTAAGCCTACAGGGGGGAGGAACGAGCAGTACTTC. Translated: CARTYKTKPTGGRNEQYF.

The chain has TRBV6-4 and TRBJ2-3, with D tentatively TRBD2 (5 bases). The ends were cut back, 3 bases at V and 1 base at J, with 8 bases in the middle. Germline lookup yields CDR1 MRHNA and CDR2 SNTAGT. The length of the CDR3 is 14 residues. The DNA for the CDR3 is TGTGCCAGCAGTGATGGACTTGGCACAGATACGCAGTATTTT. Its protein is CASSDGLGTDTQYF.

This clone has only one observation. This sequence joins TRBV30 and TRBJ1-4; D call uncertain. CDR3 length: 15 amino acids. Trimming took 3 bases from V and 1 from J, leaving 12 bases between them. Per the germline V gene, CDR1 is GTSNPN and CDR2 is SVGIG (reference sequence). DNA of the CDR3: TGTGCCTGGAGGTCACTCGGGGTAACTAATGAAAAACTGTTTTTT. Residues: CAWRSLGVTNEKLFF.

CDR3 coding DNA: TGCGCCAGCAGCCCCAGGACAGGGGCGGACACTGAAGCTTTCTTT. Its translation is CASSPRTGADTEAFF. J is TRBJ1-1 and V is TRBV5-1, with 9 nucleotides matching TRBD1. Germline lookup yields CDR1 SGHRS and CDR2 YFSETQ. The junction had 7 bases not matched to a gene; V was cut back by 4 bases and J by 3 bases. This CDR3 is built from 15 residues.

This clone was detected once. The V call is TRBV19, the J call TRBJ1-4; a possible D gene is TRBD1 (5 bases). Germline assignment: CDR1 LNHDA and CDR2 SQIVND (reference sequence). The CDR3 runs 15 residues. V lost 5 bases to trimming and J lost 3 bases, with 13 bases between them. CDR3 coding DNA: TGTGCCAGTAGTTCAGCACAGGCCTCTAATGAAAAACTGTTTTTT. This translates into CASSSAQASNEKLFF.